This is a list of T cell receptor beta chains from one sample in a study of T cell therapy after organ transplantation. Sequencing was performed with immunoSEQ multiplex PCR; in TCRdb, only in-frame clones are kept and a portion is missing. This table has hundreds of clones, about four fifths appearing once. These receptors' targets are unknown. The sequenced sample was CD8+ T cells from blood, obtained after autologous CMV-specific T cell therapy. These receptors originate from a human patient who had received a solid organ transplant and had CMV disease. Some of the T cells may derive from the graft donor. CDR3s include the opening cysteine and the closing phenylalanine or tryptophan. The D gene is left open where the match is weak. Some rows mark clone size as missing; the rest say once, few, many or name a class of expanded clone.

j_call | clone_size | d_call | v_call | cdr3_nt | cdr3_aa
TRBJ1-4 | NA | TRBD1 | TRBV28 | TGTGCCAGCAGTTTACGGACAGGCCGGGGCGAAAAACTGTTTTTT | CASSLRTGRGEKLFF
TRBJ2-1 | NA | TRBD2 | TRBV5-4 | TGTGCCAGCAGCTCTGGACTAGCGGGAGGTTCCTACAATGAGCAGTTCTTC | CASSSGLAGGSYNEQFF
TRBJ1-2 | NA | TRBD1 | TRBV28 | TGTGCCAGCAGCGACAGGGGGCCCAACTATGGCTACACCTTC | CASSDRGPNYGYTF
TRBJ1-5 | NA | NA | TRBV28 | TGTGCCAGCAGTCCGAGGCCCTGGTATAGCAATCAGCCCCAGCATTTT | CASSPRPWYSNQPQHF
TRBJ2-5 | few | NA | TRBV7-3 | TGTGCCAGCAGCTTAACGGAGCAAGAGGGTGAGACCCAGTACTTC | CASSLTEQEGETQYF
TRBJ1-1 | NA | NA | TRBV13 | TGTGCCAGCAGCTTAGGCCGGGGCAAAATGAACACTGAAGCTTTCTTT | CASSLGRGKMNTEAFF
TRBJ1-5 | NA | TRBD1 | TRBV7-8 | TGTGCCAGCAGCTTCGGACAGGGGGTTTATAGCAATCAGCCCCAGCATTTT | CASSFGQGVYSNQPQHF
TRBJ2-7 | few | NA | TRBV19 | TGTGCCAGTAGTATAGAGGTAAGGGGCACCGAGCACTACGAGCAGTACTTC | CASSIEVRGTEHYEQYF
TRBJ1-2 | NA | TRBD1 | TRBV5-6 | TGTGCCAGCAGCCCAGGGGGCTGGGGCTACACCTTC | CASSPGGWGYTF
TRBJ2-3 | NA | NA | TRBV7-9 | TGTGCCAGCAGCTTAGACTCCTCTAGCACAGATACGCAGTATTTT | CASSLDSSSTDTQYF
TRBJ2-3 | few | TRBD2 | TRBV15 | TGTGCCACCAGCAGAGATCTCCTAGCGGGAGCTCCTGGGGATACGCAGTATTTT | CATSRDLLAGAPGDTQYF
TRBJ1-2 | NA | NA | TRBV27 | TGTGCCAGCAGTGCGGACAGCTATGGCTACACCTTC | CASSADSYGYTF
TRBJ2-7 | NA | NA | TRBV28 | TGTGCCAGCAGTTTCGACACAACCTACGAGCAGTACTTC | CASSFDTTYEQYF
TRBJ1-1 | NA | NA | TRBV6-5 | TGTGCCAGCAGCCCGGGAATTGAAGCTTTCTTT | CASSPGIEAFF
TRBJ2-1 | NA | TRBD2 | TRBV7-6 | TGTGCCAGCAGCTTAGCGGGTCGTAGCGGGAGCTCCTACAATGAGCAGTTCTTC | CASSLAGRSGSSYNEQFF
TRBJ2-7 | NA | TRBD2 | TRBV5-8 | TGTGCCAGCAGCTTGGCAGCGGGGGTCTACGAGCAGTACTTC | CASSLAAGVYEQYF
TRBJ1-2 | NA | TRBD1 | TRBV28 | TGTGCCAGCAGACCTGCCGCGGGACAGGGGGTCGATGGCTACACCTTC | CASRPAAGQGVDGYTF
TRBJ2-3 | NA | TRBD2 | TRBV7-2 | TGTGCCAGCAGCCGGACTAGCGGGGGGACAGATACGCAGTATTTT | CASSRTSGGTDTQYF
TRBJ1-1 | NA | NA | TRBV6-1 | TGTGCCAGCAGTGACCTGGGCACTGAAGCTTTCTTT | CASSDLGTEAFF
TRBJ1-4 | NA | TRBD1 | TRBV5-1 | TGCGCCAGCAGCTCTGGACAGGGGGGCCTTGAAAAACTGTTTTTT | CASSSGQGGLEKLFF
TRBJ2-1 | once | TRBD2 | TRBV9 | TGTGCCAGCAGCGCGACCGGGCAGAAGCGACTAGCGGGGGGGATCTACAATGAGCAGTTCTTC | CASSATGQKRLAGGIYNEQFF
TRBJ1-3 | NA | NA | TRBV11-3 | TGTGCCAGCAGCTTGGGGGACGGTTTAAACACCATATATTTT | CASSLGDGLNTIYF
TRBJ1-5 | few | TRBD1 | TRBV15 | TGTGCCACCAGCAGAGATACAGGGGGGAAGTATCAGCCCCAGCATTTT | CATSRDTGGKYQPQHF
TRBJ2-7 | NA | NA | TRBV13 | TGTGCCAGCAGCTTACTAGGCGAGCAGTACTTC | CASSLLGEQYF
TRBJ2-1 | NA | NA | TRBV6-1 | TGTGCCAGCAGCGCGCGGCAGAGCTCCTACAATGAGCAGTTCTTC | CASSARQSSYNEQFF
TRBJ2-1 | NA | NA | TRBV5-1 | TGCGCCAGCAGCTGGCGTGAAGGGGCCTACAATGAGCAGTTCTTC | CASSWREGAYNEQFF
TRBJ2-5 | NA | NA | TRBV11-2 | TGTGCCAGCAGCCGACACCAAGAGACCCAGTACTTC | CASSRHQETQYF
TRBJ1-6 | NA | NA | TRBV21-1 | TGTGCCAGCAGCAATTTCTTCTTTGGGGGAAGTGGTAGTTCGCCCCTCCACTTT | CASSNFFFGGSGSSPLHF
TRBJ2-1 | NA | NA | TRBV5-5 | TGTGCCAGCAGCTTGGGTCTGCATGAGCAGTTCTTC | CASSLGLHEQFF
TRBJ1-5 | NA | NA | TRBV6-5 | TGTGCCAGCAGTCTGGACGGATACAATCAGCCCCAGCATTTT | CASSLDGYNQPQHF
TRBJ2-7 | NA | NA | TRBV5-8 | TGTGCCAGCAGCTTGAGCTGGGTCTACGAGCAGTACTTC | CASSLSWVYEQYF
TRBJ1-1 | NA | NA | TRBV19 | TGTGCCAGTAGTATCGAGGAGTTTAACACTGAAGCTTTCTTT | CASSIEEFNTEAFF
TRBJ2-1 | NA | NA | TRBV5-1 | TGCGCCAGCAGATCCGGGACTTACGCCTACAATGAGCAGTTCTTC | CASRSGTYAYNEQFF
TRBJ2-3 | NA | TRBD2 | TRBV6-1 | TGTGCCAGCAGTGGACTAGCGGGGGGGCCAGATACGCAGTATTTT | CASSGLAGGPDTQYF
TRBJ2-2 | NA | NA | TRBV5-4 | TGTGCCAGCAGCGCCCTGGACAGCACCAATACCGGGGAGCTGTTTTTT | CASSALDSTNTGELFF
TRBJ2-7 | NA | NA | TRBV6-5 | TGTGCCAGCAGTTACGGGGCAAGCTCCTACGAGCAGTACTTC | CASSYGASSYEQYF
TRBJ2-1 | NA | TRBD2 | TRBV9 | TGTGCCAGCAGCGACAGGCCGGGACTAGCGGGAGGAGATGAGCAGTTCTTC | CASSDRPGLAGGDEQFF
TRBJ1-4 | NA | NA | TRBV7-2 | TGTGCCAGCAGTTTTTGGGTAGGGGAAGAACTGTTTTTT | CASSFWVGEELFF
TRBJ2-2 | NA | NA | TRBV13 | TGTGCCAGCAGCTCCCACAGATCGTGGACCACCGGGGAGCTGTTTTTT | CASSSHRSWTTGELFF
TRBJ2-7 | NA | NA | TRBV9 | TGTGCCAGCAGCACACTCCCGGGGGCGGGGCAGTACTTC | CASSTLPGAGQYF
TRBJ2-2 | NA | NA | TRBV7-3 | TGTGCCAGCAGCTTAACTACCGGGGAGCTGTTTTTT | CASSLTTGELFF
TRBJ1-1 | NA | NA | TRBV4-1 | TGCGCCAGCAGCCAAGTGGGGATTCTCACTGAAGCTTTCTTT | CASSQVGILTEAFF
TRBJ1-1 | NA | NA | TRBV19 | TGTGCCAGTAGTGTGGGTTTGGGCAGGAACACTGAAGCTTTCTTT | CASSVGLGRNTEAFF
TRBJ2-3 | NA | NA | TRBV27 | TGTGCCAGCAGTTTTTGGCGAGGTGCAGATACGCAGTATTTT | CASSFWRGADTQYF
TRBJ1-5 | NA | TRBD1 | TRBV5-1 | TGCGCCAGCAGCTTGGGAGGGGGCAGTCAGCCCCAGCATTTT | CASSLGGGSQPQHF
TRBJ2-7 | NA | NA | TRBV27 | TGTGCCGCTGGGGACTACGAGCAGTACTTC | CAAGDYEQYF
TRBJ2-7 | NA | NA | TRBV6-5 | TGTGCCAGCAGTTTCGGAGGGGGGGGGTACGAGCAGTACTTC | CASSFGGGGYEQYF
TRBJ2-4 | NA | NA | TRBV2 | TGTGCCAGCAGTGAGGGGCGGCAGCGCAAAAACATTCAGTACTTC | CASSEGRQRKNIQYF
TRBJ1-6 | NA | NA | TRBV21-1 | TGTGCCAGCAGCAATTTCTTCTTTGGGGGAAGTGGTAGTTCACCCCTCCACTTT | CASSNFFFGGSGSSPLHF